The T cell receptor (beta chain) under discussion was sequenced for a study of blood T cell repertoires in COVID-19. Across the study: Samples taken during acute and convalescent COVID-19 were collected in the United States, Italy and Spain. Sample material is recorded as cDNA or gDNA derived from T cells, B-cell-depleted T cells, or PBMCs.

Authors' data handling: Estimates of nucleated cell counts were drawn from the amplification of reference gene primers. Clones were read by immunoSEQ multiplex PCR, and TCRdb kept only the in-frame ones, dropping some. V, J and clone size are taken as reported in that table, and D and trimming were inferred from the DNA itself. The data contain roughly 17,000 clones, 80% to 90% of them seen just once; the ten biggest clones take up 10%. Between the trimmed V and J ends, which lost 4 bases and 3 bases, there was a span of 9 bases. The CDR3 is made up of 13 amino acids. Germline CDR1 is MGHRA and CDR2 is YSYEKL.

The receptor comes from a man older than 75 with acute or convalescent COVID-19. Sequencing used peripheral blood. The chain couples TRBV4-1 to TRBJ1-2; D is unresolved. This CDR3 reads CASSPSGDYGYTF. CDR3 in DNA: TGCGCCAGCAGCCCCTCAGGCGACTATGGCTACACCTTC.